The source of this T cell receptor (beta chain) is a study of neoadjuvant anti-PD-1 for oral cavity cancer. Time point noted: after neoadjuvant nivolumab, at surgical resection. Germline CDR1 and CDR2: LNHDA and SQIVND (reference sequence). The germline V and J ends were trimmed by 3 bases and 8 bases, with 19 bases remaining between them. The length of the CDR3 is 15 residues. Libraries were prepared by immunoSEQ multiplex PCR; TCRdb keeps only in-frame clonotypes and omits some of them. The sample shows more than 11,000 clones, around 74% of them seen only once. V and J are TRBV19 and TRBJ1-2; possibly TRBD1 for D (6 bases). This receptor was obtained from a person between 40 and 79 years old with oral cavity squamous cell carcinoma. Sample: PBMCs, taken after nivolumab (anti-PD-1) treatment. DNA for the CDR3: TGTGCCAGTAGTATCCGGGACATGGGATTCGGAGGCTACACCTTC. The encoded protein is CASSIRDMGFGGYTF.